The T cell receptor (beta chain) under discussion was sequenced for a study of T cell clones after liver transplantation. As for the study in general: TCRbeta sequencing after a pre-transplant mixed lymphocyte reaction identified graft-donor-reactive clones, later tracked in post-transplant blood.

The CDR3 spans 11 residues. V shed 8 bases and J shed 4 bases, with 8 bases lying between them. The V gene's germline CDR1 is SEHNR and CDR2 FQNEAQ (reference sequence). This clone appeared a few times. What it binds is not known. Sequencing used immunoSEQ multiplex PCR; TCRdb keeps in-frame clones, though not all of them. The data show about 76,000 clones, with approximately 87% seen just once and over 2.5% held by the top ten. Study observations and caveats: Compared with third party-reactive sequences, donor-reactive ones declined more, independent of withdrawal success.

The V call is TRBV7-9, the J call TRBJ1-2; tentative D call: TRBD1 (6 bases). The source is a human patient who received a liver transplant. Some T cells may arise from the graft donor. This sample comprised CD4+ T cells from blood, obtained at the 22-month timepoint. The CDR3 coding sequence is TGTGCCAGCGGGGGCCCCTATGGCTACACCTTC. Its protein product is CASGGPYGYTF.